The TCR beta chain described here comes from a study of CD8 T cells in ankylosing spondylitis. Study findings and constraints: What seemed typical of ankylosing spondylitis blood was a TCR beta motif built from roughly eight highly homologous variants.

The CDR3 has 15 residues. Trimming stripped 5 bases from V and 5 bases from J, with 16 bases between. This clonotype appeared many times. The antigen is not known. TCRdb passed the 5' RACE reads through MiXCR, listing each CDR3 protein once. The sample lists roughly 230,000 distinct CDR3 sequences, roughly 8.2% occurring once. This receptor was identified in a female donor with ankylosing spondylitis or in good health (not recorded which). The chain employs TRBV12-3 or TRBV12-4 and TRBJ1-5, with D maybe TRBD1 (6 bases). Material for sequencing was blood, either unsorted or a sorted T cell fraction (not recorded which). This CDR3 is CASSPTRGGYQPQHF. The CDR3, as DNA: TGTGCCAGCAGTCCCACGAGAGGGGGGTATCAGCCCCAGCATTTT.